The sequence of this T cell receptor (beta chain) was determined in a study of blood T cell repertoires in COVID-19. Study-level information: Donors in the United States, Italy and Spain gave samples during acute or convalescent COVID-19. From T cells, B-cell-depleted T cells, or PBMCs came the material, which was cDNA or gDNA.

Libraries were prepared by immunoSEQ multiplex PCR; TCRdb keeps only in-frame clonotypes and omits some of them. The data show hundreds of thousands of clones, 80% to 90% seen once. This receptor was taken from a woman aged 25 to 39 with acute COVID-19. Sequencing was done on a sample of PBMCs or T cells enriched from blood (not recorded which).

The CDR3 DNA reads TGTGCCAGCAGTTTATTTCTGGGTGCCAGGGGTGGGTCACCCCTCCACTTT. This translates into CASSLFLGARGGSPLHF. The chain is built from TRBV27 and TRBJ1-6; D perhaps matches TRBD1 (6 bases). The CDR3 loop spans 17 amino acids. Germline lookup yields CDR1 MNHEY and CDR2 SMNVEV (reference sequence). Trimming removed 1 base at V and 10 bases at J, with 20 bases between.